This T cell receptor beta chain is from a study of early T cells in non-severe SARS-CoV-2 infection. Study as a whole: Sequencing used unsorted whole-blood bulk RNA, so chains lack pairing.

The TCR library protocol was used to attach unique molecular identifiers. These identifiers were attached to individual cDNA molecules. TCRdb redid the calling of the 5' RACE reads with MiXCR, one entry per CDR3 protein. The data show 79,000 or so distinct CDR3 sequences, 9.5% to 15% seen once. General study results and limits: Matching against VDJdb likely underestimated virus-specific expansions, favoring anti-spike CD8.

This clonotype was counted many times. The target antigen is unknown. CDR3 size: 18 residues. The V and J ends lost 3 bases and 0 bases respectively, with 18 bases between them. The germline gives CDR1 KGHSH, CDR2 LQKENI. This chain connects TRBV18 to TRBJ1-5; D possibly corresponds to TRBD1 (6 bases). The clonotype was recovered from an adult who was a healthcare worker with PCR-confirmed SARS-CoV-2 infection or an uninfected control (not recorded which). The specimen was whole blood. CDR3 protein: CASSPGGTLPNSNQPQHF. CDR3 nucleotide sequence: TGTGCCAGCTCACCTGGTGGGACACTCCCCAATAGCAATCAGCCCCAGCATTTT.